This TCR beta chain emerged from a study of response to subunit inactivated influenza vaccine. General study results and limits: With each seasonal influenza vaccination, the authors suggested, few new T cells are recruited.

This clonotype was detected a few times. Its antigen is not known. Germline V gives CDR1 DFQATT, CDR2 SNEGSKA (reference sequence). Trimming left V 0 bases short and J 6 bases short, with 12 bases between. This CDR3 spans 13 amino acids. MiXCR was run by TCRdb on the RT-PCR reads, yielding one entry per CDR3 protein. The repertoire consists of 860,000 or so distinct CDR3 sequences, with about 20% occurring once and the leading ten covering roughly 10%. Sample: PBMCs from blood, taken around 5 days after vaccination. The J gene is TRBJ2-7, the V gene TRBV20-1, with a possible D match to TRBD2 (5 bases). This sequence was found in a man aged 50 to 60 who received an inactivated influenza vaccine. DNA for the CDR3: TGCAGTGCTAGAGACCCCCCCCGGGGCGAGCAGTACTTC. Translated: CSARDPPRGEQYF.